The 2 T cell receptor beta chains below all came from one sample that was sequenced in a study of T-cell reconstitution after alpha-beta-depleted transplantation in children. Unique molecular identifiers were used in preparing the TCRbeta library. TCRdb re-called the PCR reads through MiXCR, storing one row per CDR3 protein. The table has hundreds of thousands of distinct CDR3 sequences, approximately 32% seen once. Sequencing used PBMCs from the stem cell graft donor, obtained from the stem cell graft. These receptors all come from a human donor who donated a stem cell graft to a child with aplastic anemia.

V and J are TRBV24-1 and TRBJ1-1; unclear D gene. The CDR3 contains 13 residues. V was shortened by 6 bases and J by 3 bases, with 10 bases between the two germline ends. The germline gives CDR1 KGHDR, CDR2 SFDVKD. CDR3 loop: CATSNYRYTEAFF. CDR3 bases: TGTGCCACCAGTAACTACAGATACACTGAAGCTTTCTTT.

The J gene is TRBJ1-2, the V gene TRBV20-1; weak D call: TRBD1 (5 bases). The ends were cut back, 5 bases at V and 10 bases at J, with 20 bases in the middle. The CDR3 is 13 amino acids. Looked up from germline, CDR1 is DFQATT and CDR2 is SNEGSKA (reference sequence). In nucleotides, the CDR3 is TGCAGTGCTGTGTCAGAGGGGACGGACAACTACACCTTC. It codes for CSAVSEGTDNYTF.